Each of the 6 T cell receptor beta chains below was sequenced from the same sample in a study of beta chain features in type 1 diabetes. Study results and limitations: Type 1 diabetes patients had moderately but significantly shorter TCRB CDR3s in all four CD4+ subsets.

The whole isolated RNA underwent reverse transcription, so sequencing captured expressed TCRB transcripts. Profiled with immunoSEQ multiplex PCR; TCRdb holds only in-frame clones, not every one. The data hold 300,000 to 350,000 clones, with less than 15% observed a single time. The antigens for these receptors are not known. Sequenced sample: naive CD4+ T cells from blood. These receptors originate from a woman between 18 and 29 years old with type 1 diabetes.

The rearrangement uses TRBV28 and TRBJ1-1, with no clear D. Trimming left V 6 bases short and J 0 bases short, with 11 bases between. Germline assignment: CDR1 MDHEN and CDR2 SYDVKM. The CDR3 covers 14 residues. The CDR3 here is CASREYRVNTEAFF. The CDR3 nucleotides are TGTGCCAGCAGGGAATACAGAGTGAACACTGAAGCTTTCTTT.

The CDR3 region has the DNA TGTGCCAGCAGTAAAAAAAGCGGGGGTGACTACATGCCCTACGAGCAGTACTTC. Protein product: CASSKKSGGDYMPYEQYF. This chain joins TRBV14 and TRBJ2-7, with 8 bases matching TRBD2. The V gene end was trimmed by 6 bases and the J gene end by 2 bases; junction bases not matched to a gene: 18. Germline V gene sequence: CDR1 SGHDN, CDR2 FVKESK. This CDR3 has 18 residues.

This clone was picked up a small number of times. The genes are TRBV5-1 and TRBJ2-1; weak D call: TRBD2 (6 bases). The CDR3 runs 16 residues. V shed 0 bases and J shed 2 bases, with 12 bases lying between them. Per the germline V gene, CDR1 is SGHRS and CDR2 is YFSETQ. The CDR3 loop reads CASSLAGRPTYNEQFF. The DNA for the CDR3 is TGCGCCAGCAGCTTGGCAGGGAGGCCCACCTACAATGAGCAGTTCTTC.

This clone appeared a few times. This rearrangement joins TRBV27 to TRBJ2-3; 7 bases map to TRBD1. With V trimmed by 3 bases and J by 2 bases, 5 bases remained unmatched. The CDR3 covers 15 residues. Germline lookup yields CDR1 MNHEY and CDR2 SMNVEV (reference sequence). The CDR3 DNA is TGTGCCAGCAGTTTGCAACAGGGGAACACAGATACGCAGTATTTT. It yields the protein CASSLQQGNTDTQYF.

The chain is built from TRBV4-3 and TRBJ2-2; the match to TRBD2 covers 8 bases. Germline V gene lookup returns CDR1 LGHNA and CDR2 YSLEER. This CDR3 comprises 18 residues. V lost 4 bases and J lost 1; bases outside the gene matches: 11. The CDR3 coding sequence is TGCGCCAGCAGCCGTTCAGCCCTCACTAGCGGGAACACCGGGGAGCTGTTTTTT. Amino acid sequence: CASSRSALTSGNTGELFF.

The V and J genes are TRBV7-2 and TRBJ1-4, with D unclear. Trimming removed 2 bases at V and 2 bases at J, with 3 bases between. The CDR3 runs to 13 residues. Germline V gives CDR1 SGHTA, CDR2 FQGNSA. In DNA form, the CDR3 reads TGTGCCAGCAGCTTAAGCACTAATGAAAAACTGTTTTTT. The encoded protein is CASSLSTNEKLFF.